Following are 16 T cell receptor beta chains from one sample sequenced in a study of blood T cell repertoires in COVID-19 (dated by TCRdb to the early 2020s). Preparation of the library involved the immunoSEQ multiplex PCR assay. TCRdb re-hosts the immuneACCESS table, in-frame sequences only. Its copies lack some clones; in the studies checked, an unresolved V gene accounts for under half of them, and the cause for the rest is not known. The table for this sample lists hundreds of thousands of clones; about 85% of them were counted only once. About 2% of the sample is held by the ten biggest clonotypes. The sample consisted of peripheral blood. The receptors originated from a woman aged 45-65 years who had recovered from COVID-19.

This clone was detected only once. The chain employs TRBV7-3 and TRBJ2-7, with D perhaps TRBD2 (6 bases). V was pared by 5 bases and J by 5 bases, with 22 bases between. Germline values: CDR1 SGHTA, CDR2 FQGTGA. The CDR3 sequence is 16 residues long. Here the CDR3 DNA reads TGTGCCAGCAGCCCACGTCTCCGCGGGGCATCCCACGAGCAGTACTTC. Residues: CASSPRLRGASHEQYF.

The CDR3 reads CASSYSTLGLYEQYF. The CDR3 DNA is TGTGCCAGCAGTTACTCGACCCTCGGACTGTACGAGCAGTACTTC. The chain recombines TRBV6-2 or TRBV6-3 with TRBJ2-7; TRBD2 might be the D (5 bases). The CDR3 extends over 15 amino acids. CDR1 MNHEY and CDR2 SVGEGT come from the germline V gene. Trimming removed 0 bases from V and 4 bases from J, with 13 bases in between.

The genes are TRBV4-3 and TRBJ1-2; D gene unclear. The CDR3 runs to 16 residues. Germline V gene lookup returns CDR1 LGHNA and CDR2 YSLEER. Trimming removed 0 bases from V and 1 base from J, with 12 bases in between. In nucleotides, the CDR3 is TGCGCCAGCAGCCAAGATCCAGGCCGTATTAACTATGGCTACACCTTC. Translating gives CASSQDPGRINYGYTF.

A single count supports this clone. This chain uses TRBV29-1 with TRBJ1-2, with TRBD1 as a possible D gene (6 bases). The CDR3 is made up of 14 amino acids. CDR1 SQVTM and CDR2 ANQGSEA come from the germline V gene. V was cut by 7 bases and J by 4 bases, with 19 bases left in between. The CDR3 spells CSAQRGGQGYGYTF. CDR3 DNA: TGCAGCGCCCAACGGGGGGGGCAAGGCTATGGCTACACCTTC.

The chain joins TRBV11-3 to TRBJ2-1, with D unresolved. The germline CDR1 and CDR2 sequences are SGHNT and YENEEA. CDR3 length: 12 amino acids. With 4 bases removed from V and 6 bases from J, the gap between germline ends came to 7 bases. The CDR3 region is CASSSYSNEQFF. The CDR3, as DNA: TGTGCCAGCAGCTCGTACTCCAATGAGCAGTTCTTC.

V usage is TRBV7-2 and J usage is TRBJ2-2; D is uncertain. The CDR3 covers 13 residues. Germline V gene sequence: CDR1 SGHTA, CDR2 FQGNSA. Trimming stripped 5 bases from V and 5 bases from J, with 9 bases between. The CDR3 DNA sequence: TGTGCCAGCAGCCCCATACATACCGGGGAGCTGTTTTTT. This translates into CASSPIHTGELFF.

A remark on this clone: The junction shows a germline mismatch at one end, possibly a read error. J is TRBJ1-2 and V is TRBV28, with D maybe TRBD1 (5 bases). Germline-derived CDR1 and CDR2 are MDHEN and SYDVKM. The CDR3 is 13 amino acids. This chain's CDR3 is CVSSFFGGNGYTF. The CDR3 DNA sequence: TGTGTCAGCAGTTTTTTTGGGGGGAATGGCTACACCTTC.

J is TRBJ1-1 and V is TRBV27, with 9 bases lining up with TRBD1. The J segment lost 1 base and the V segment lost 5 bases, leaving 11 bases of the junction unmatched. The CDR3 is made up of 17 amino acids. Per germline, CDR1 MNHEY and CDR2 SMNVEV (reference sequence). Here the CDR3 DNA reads TGTGCCAGCAGTCTCAACCCCGGGACAGGGCCGAACACTGAAGCTTTCTTT. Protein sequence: CASSLNPGTGPNTEAFF.

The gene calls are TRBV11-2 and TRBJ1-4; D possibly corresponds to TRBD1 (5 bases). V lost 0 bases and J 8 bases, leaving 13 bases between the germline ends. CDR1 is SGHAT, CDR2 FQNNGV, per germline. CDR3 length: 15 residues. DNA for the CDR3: TGTGCCAGCAGCTTAGATCCCAGGGTGGGGGAAAAACTGTTTTTT. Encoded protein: CASSLDPRVGEKLFF.

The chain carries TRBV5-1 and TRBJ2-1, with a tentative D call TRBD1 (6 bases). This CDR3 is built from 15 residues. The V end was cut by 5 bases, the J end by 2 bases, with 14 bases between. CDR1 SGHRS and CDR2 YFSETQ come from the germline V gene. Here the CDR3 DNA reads TGCGCCAGCAGGTCCGGGACACCGACCTACAATGAGCAGTTCTTC. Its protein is CASRSGTPTYNEQFF.

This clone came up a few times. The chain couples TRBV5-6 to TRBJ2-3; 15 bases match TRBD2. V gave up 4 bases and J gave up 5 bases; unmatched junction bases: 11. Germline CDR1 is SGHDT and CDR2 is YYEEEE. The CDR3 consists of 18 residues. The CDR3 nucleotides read TGTGCCAGCAGCCCGCCGGGACTAGCGGGAGGTGCGGGAGATACGCAGTATTTT. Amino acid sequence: CASSPPGLAGGAGDTQYF.

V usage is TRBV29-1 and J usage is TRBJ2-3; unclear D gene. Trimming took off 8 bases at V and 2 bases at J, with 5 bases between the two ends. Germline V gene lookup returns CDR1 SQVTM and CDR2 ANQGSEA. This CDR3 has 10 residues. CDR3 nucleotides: TGCAGCACAAACACAGATACGCAGTATTTT. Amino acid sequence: CSTNTDTQYF.

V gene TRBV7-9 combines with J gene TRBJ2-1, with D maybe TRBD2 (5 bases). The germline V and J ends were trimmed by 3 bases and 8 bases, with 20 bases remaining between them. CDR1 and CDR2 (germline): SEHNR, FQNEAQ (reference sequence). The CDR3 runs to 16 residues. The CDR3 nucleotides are TGTGCCAGCAGCTTTTCTAGGCGGGTGCTGGGTTATGAGCAGTTCTTC. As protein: CASSFSRRVLGYEQFF.

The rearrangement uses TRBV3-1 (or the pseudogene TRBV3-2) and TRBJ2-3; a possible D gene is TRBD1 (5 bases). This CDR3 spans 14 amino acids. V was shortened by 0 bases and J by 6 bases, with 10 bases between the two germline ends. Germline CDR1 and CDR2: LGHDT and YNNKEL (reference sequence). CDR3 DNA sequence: TGTGCCAGCAGCCAAGATAAGGGGTTCGATACGCAGTATTTT. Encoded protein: CASSQDKGFDTQYF.

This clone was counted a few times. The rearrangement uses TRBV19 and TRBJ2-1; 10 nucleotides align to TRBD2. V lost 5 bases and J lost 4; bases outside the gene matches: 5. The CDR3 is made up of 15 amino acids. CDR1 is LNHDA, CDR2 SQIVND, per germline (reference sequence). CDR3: CASSGSGGAYNEQFF. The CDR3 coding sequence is TGTGCCAGTAGTGGGAGCGGGGGGGCATACAATGAGCAGTTCTTC.

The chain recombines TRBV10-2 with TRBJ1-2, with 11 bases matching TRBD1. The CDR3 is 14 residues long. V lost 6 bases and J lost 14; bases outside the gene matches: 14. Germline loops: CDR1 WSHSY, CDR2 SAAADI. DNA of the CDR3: TGCGCCAGCAGAGACTCGGGACAGGGGGGCGACATTACCTTC. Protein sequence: CASRDSGQGGDITF.